The next 23 T cell receptor beta chains were all read from a single sample in a study of blood T cell repertoires in COVID-19. Method: immunoSEQ multiplex PCR; TCRdb's copy keeps in-frame clones and lacks some. The sample lists approximately 300,000 clones, 75% to 95% occurring once. The sample taken for sequencing was peripheral blood. The receptor set was obtained from a woman between 25 and 40 years old with COVID-19, enrolled during active disease.

The chain couples TRBV7-9 to TRBJ1-4, with D possibly TRBD1 on 5 matching bases. The V gene lost 5 bases and the J gene lost 8 bases, with 15 bases spanning the gap. The V gene's germline CDR1 is SEHNR and CDR2 FQNEAQ (reference sequence). The length of the CDR3 is 14 residues. The chain's CDR3 is CASSTRPRGEKLFF. CDR3 coding DNA: TGTGCCAGCAGCACTAGACCCCGGGGGGAAAAACTGTTTTTT.

V usage is TRBV11-2 and J usage is TRBJ2-3; a possible D gene is TRBD2 (5 bases). The CDR3 length is 15 residues. V dropped 2 bases and J dropped 0 bases, with 9 bases sitting between them. Germline CDR1 is SGHAT and CDR2 is FQNNGV. CDR3 sequence: CASSLKGGSTDTQYF. Written as DNA, the CDR3 is TGTGCCAGCAGCTTAAAAGGCGGGAGCACAGATACGCAGTATTTT.

The rearrangement uses TRBV5-6 and TRBJ1-4, with D maybe TRBD1 (5 bases). This CDR3 region has 13 residues. CDR1 and CDR2 from the germline V gene are SGHDT and YYEEEE. V was shortened by 1 base and J by 12 bases, with 13 bases between the two germline ends. The CDR3 is CASSLTRQRELFF. CDR3 DNA sequence: TGTGCCAGCAGCTTGACCAGACAGCGTGAACTGTTTTTT.

The V call is TRBV18, the J call TRBJ2-3; unclear D gene. V was pared by 2 bases and J by 4 bases, with 4 bases between. Germline-derived CDR1 and CDR2 are KGHSH and LQKENI. This CDR3 region has 12 residues. The CDR3 coding sequence is TGTGCCAGCTCACCAGGCTCAGATACGCAGTATTTT. This translates into CASSPGSDTQYF.

This clone came up once. The rearrangement joins TRBV5-1 to TRBJ1-6; 8 bases map to TRBD1. Losses at the gene ends were 4 bases for V and 9 bases for J; bases not matched to a gene: 9. Looked up from germline, CDR1 is SGHRS and CDR2 is YFSETQ. The length of the CDR3 is 15 residues. The CDR3 sequence is CASSENRQGSSPLHF. The DNA of the CDR3 is TGCGCCAGCAGCGAAAACAGACAGGGGAGTTCACCCCTCCACTTT. Supplemented by reference TRBV5-1 and TRBJ1-6, the full variable domain reads KAGVTQTPRYLIKTRGQQVTLSCSPISGHRSVSWYQQTPGQGLQFLFEYFSETQRNKGNFPGRFSGRQFSNSRSEMNVSTLELGDSALYLCASSENRQGSSPLHFGNGTRLTVT.

The chain employs TRBV6-5 and TRBJ2-7; 8 bases agree with TRBD2. CDR1 and CDR2 from the germline V gene are MNHEY and SVGAGI. V dropped 5 bases and J dropped 0; count of bases not matched to a gene: 6. This CDR3 region has 15 residues. The CDR3 DNA reads as TGTGCCAGCAGTCCGCTCACTAGCGGCTCCTACGAGCAGTACTTC. This gives the protein CASSPLTSGSYEQYF.

The rearrangement uses TRBV18 and TRBJ2-1; 11 bases align to TRBD1. Germline CDR1 reads KGHSH; CDR2 reads LQKENI. The CDR3 totals 14 residues. V shed 3 bases, J shed 9 bases, and the junction held 4 bases outside the gene matches. The CDR3 here is CASSPGQGAAEQFF. The DNA of the CDR3 is TGTGCCAGCTCACCCGGACAGGGGGCGGCTGAGCAGTTCTTC.

In regard to this clone: The sample contains more than one DNA sequence encoding this CDR3. The V gene is TRBV19, the J gene TRBJ1-1, with D unresolved. The germline V gene has CDR1 LNHDA and CDR2 SQIVND (reference sequence). Trimming took 3 bases from V and 1 from J, leaving 6 bases between them. The CDR3 runs 13 residues. CDR3 protein: CASSISGNTEAFF. The CDR3 coding sequence is TGTGCCAGTAGTATCAGCGGGAACACTGAAGCTTTCTTT. Looking up the rest from reference TRBV19 and TRBJ1-1 gives the full variable domain: DGGITQSPKYLFRKEGQNVTLSCEQNLNHDAMYWYRQDPGQGLRLIYYSQIVNDFQKGDIAEGYSVSREKKESFPLTVTSAQKNPTAFYLCASSISGNTEAFFGQGTRLTVV.

The chain has TRBV4-1 and TRBJ2-7; TRBD2 aligns across 10 bases. CDR1 is MGHRA and CDR2 is YSYEKL in the germline V gene. The CDR3 extends over 14 amino acids. The J segment lost 4 bases and the V segment lost 8 bases, leaving 8 bases of the junction unmatched. CDR3 amino acids: CASSPGLAKYEQYF. The CDR3, as DNA: TGCGCCAGCTCACCGGGACTAGCGAAATACGAGCAGTACTTC.

The chain carries TRBV19 and TRBJ1-3, with D perhaps matching TRBD1 (6 bases). Deletions cut 5 bases from V and 4 bases from J, with 9 bases between. Germline CDR1 and CDR2: LNHDA and SQIVND (reference sequence). The CDR3 length is 13 residues. The CDR3 loop reads CASSETGGNTIYF. The CDR3 region has the DNA TGTGCCAGTAGTGAGACAGGCGGAAACACCATATATTTT. Together with reference TRBV19 and TRBJ1-3, the CDR3 gives the full variable domain: DGGITQSPKYLFRKEGQNVTLSCEQNLNHDAMYWYRQDPGQGLRLIYYSQIVNDFQKGDIAEGYSVSREKKESFPLTVTSAQKNPTAFYLCASSETGGNTIYFGEGSWLTVV.

This chain connects TRBV6-1 to TRBJ2-2; TRBD1 agrees at 9 bases. The CDR3 loop spans 17 amino acids. Germline assignment: CDR1 MNHNS and CDR2 SASEGT. The junction had 12 bases not matched to a gene; V was cut back by 4 bases and J by 6 bases. The CDR3 DNA reads TGTGCCAGCAGTGCGTTAGGGACAGGGTCATACCCCGGGGAGCTGTTTTTT. This gives the protein CASSALGTGSYPGELFF.

This chain joins TRBV6-5 and TRBJ1-4; possible D gene TRBD1, 5 bases. V lost 6 bases, J lost 7 bases, and 18 bases lay in between. Germline V CDR1 and CDR2: MNHEY, SVGAGI. CDR3 length equals 15 residues. The CDR3, as DNA: TGTGCCAGCAGGCCACCGGGACTGACGACTGAAAAACTGTTTTTT. Its translation: CASRPPGLTTEKLFF.

The chain links TRBV30 to TRBJ2-7, with 8 positions matching TRBD1. Germline CDR1 GTSNPN, CDR2 SVGIG (reference sequence). This CDR3 region has 14 residues. Trimming removed 1 base from V and 0 bases from J; junction bases left unmatched: 2. In DNA, the CDR3 is TGTGCCTGGAGTGGCAGGGGGCTCTCCTACGAGCAGTACTTC. It is translated as CAWSGRGLSYEQYF.

The DNA for the CDR3 is TGTGCCAGCAGGGGGACAGGGGGGAATGAGCAGTTCTTC. Its protein product is CASRGTGGNEQFF. This chain joins TRBV2 and TRBJ2-1, with 11 nucleotides matching TRBD1. V shed 6 bases and J 7 bases; nucleotides not matched to a gene: 2. Looked up from germline, CDR1 is SNHLY and CDR2 is FYNNEI. The CDR3 totals 13 residues.

The rearrangement joins TRBV28 to TRBJ1-2, with D maybe TRBD1 (6 bases). V lost 6 bases to trimming and J lost 0 bases, with 14 bases between them. Germline CDR1 and CDR2: MDHEN and SYDVKM. The CDR3 spans 15 residues. CDR3 loop: CASSPTGTTNYGYTF. Here the CDR3 DNA reads TGTGCCAGCAGCCCAACCGGGACAACTAACTATGGCTACACCTTC.

This rearrangement joins TRBV7-9 to TRBJ2-1; D may be TRBD1 (7 bases). V lost 5 bases and J 6 bases, leaving 11 bases between the germline ends. Germline CDR1 reads SEHNR; CDR2 reads FQNEAQ (reference sequence). The CDR3 covers 13 residues. The CDR3 nucleotides are TGTGCCAGCAGCCGACAGGGAGGCAATGAGCAGTTCTTC. This encodes CASSRQGGNEQFF.

This clone showed up just once. This chain connects TRBV4-1 to TRBJ1-5, with 8 bases identical to TRBD1. The CDR3 totals 17 residues. Germline V gives CDR1 MGHRA, CDR2 YSYEKL. V lost 1 base to trimming and J lost 2 bases; unmatched junction nucleotides: 7. CDR3: CASSQGDRFEGNQPQHF. In nucleotides, the CDR3 is TGCGCCAGCAGCCAAGGGGACAGGTTTGAGGGCAATCAGCCCCAGCATTTT.

The chain has TRBV28 and TRBJ2-6, with 9 bases lining up with TRBD1. CDR3 length equals 17 residues. Germline loops: CDR1 MDHEN, CDR2 SYDVKM. Trimming took 7 bases from V and 2 from J; bases not matched to a gene: 9. CDR3 in amino acids: CASTPGQGKAGANVLTF. The CDR3 nucleotides read TGTGCCAGCACCCCGGGACAGGGAAAAGCTGGGGCCAACGTCCTGACTTTC.

The chain recombines TRBV20-1 with TRBJ2-5; maybe TRBD1 (5 bases). The germline V and J ends were trimmed by 3 bases and 4 bases, with 9 bases remaining between them. Germline lookup yields CDR1 DFQATT and CDR2 SNEGSKA (reference sequence). This CDR3 is 12 amino acids long. The CDR3 sequence: CSASAGAETQYF. The CDR3 nucleotides are TGCAGTGCTAGTGCTGGGGCAGAGACCCAGTACTTC.

The J gene is TRBJ2-3, the V gene TRBV4-3; maybe TRBD2 (5 bases). Germline lookup yields CDR1 LGHNA and CDR2 YSLEER. Trimming removed 4 bases at V and 0 bases at J, with 14 bases between. The CDR3 length is 16 residues. The DNA for the CDR3 is TGCGCCAGCAGCCCAAACGAGGGCCCTAGCACAGATACGCAGTATTTT. Its translation: CASSPNEGPSTDTQYF.

This chain joins TRBV5-4 and TRBJ2-5, with 8 bases lining up with TRBD1. Germline loops: CDR1 SGHNT, CDR2 YYREEE (reference sequence). Trimming removed 4 bases from V and 6 bases from J; junction bases left unmatched: 11. This CDR3 is 15 amino acids long. In nucleotides, the CDR3 is TGTGCCAGCAGCACCCCGGGACAGGCTAGACAGACCCAGTACTTC. Translating it yields CASSTPGQARQTQYF.

J is TRBJ2-7 and V is TRBV30, with 8 positions matching TRBD1. Germline V gives CDR1 GTSNPN, CDR2 SVGIG (reference sequence). The V gene end was trimmed by 0 bases and the J gene end by 7 bases; junction bases not matched to a gene: 8. CDR3 length: 14 amino acids. For the CDR3, the DNA is TGTGCCTGGAGTGTAATGGCAGGGGGCGGGGAGCAGTACTTC. The encoded protein is CAWSVMAGGGEQYF.

The chain recombines TRBV15 with TRBJ2-1; maybe TRBD2 (6 bases). Trimming cost V 1 base and J 6 bases, with 16 bases left between them. Germline CDR1 LNHNV, CDR2 YYDKDF (reference sequence). This CDR3 is 16 amino acids long. Here the CDR3 DNA reads TGTGCCACCAGCAGAGCCCGGACTACCCTCGGCAATGAGCAGTTCTTC. Translated: CATSRARTTLGNEQFF.